The 31 T cell receptor beta chains below all came from one sample that was sequenced in a study of blood T cells in healthy people across ages. Together with a sample-barcoded 5' primer, a J-beta primer mix was included in a second PCR lasting about 6 to 12 cycles. MiXCR, applied by TCRdb to the 5' RACE reads, yields one record per CDR3 protein. The table has about 1 million distinct CDR3 sequences, more than 40% seen once; the top ten hold 15% to 20%. The material sequenced was blood. The receptors shown here come from a woman aged 55-69 years in good health.

V and J are TRBV3-1 and TRBJ2-3; D call uncertain. Germline V gene sequence: CDR1 LGHDT, CDR2 YNNKEL (reference sequence). The CDR3 covers 12 residues. V dropped 5 bases and J dropped 5 bases, with 8 bases sitting between them. The CDR3: CASSYRVDTQYF. In nucleotides, the CDR3 is TGTGCCAGCAGCTATCGAGTAGATACGCAGTATTTT.

This clonotype was found once. The V and J genes are TRBV4-1 and TRBJ2-1; D perhaps matches TRBD1 (7 bases). CDR1 MGHRA and CDR2 YSYEKL come from the germline V gene. The CDR3 sequence is 16 residues long. The V end was cut by 1 base, the J end by 10 bases, with 20 bases between. The CDR3 spells CASSQAPGGGSTEQFF. The CDR3 DNA sequence: TGCGCCAGCAGCCAAGCCCCCGGAGGGGGCTCTACAGAGCAGTTCTTC.

CDR3 residues: CSARDRGRSSYEQYF. CDR3 DNA sequence: TGCAGTGCTAGAGATCGTGGCAGATCTTCCTACGAGCAGTACTTC. This chain uses TRBV20-1 with TRBJ2-7; unclear D gene. Germline CDR1 reads DFQATT; CDR2 reads SNEGSKA (reference sequence). CDR3 length: 15 residues. The V and J ends lost 0 bases and 1 base respectively, with 13 bases between them.

The chain carries TRBV6-5 and TRBJ2-1; 12 nucleotides align to TRBD2. The V segment lost 4 bases and the J segment 1 base; nucleotides outside the gene matches: 8. Per the germline V gene, CDR1 is MNHEY and CDR2 is SVGAGI. The CDR3 totals 18 residues. CDR3 nucleotide sequence: TGTGCCAGCAGTTCCTACGCCGGACTAGCGGGGTCCTACAATGAGCAGTTCTTC. It yields the protein CASSSYAGLAGSYNEQFF.

The chain links TRBV7-2 to TRBJ2-2; 8 positions match TRBD2. The CDR3 contains 15 residues. Germline CDR1 and CDR2: SGHTA and FQGNSA. Losses at the gene ends were 5 bases for V and 5 bases for J; bases not matched to a gene: 7. The CDR3, as DNA: TGTGCCAGCAGCCGGTTGAGCGGGAGTACCGGGGAGCTGTTTTTT. Residues: CASSRLSGSTGELFF.

J is TRBJ2-3 and V is TRBV12-5; D may be TRBD2 (6 bases). The V end lost 5 bases, the J end lost 4 bases, and 19 bases lay between the germline ends. This CDR3 is 16 amino acids long. The germline gives CDR1 LGHNT, CDR2 FRNRAP. The DNA of the CDR3 is TGTGCTAGTGGTCTCACCGTCGGGAGCACCCCAGATACGCAGTATTTT. It specifies CASGLTVGSTPDTQYF.

The chain recombines TRBV5-5 with TRBJ2-7; 7 nucleotides line up with TRBD2. CDR3 length: 16 amino acids. The germline V gene encodes CDR1 SGHKS and CDR2 YYEKEE (reference sequence). V gave up 4 bases and J gave up 4 bases; unmatched junction bases: 14. CDR3 protein: CASSVGDGGTPYEQYF. Written as DNA, the CDR3 is TGTGCCAGCAGCGTGGGCGACGGGGGGACTCCGTACGAGCAGTACTTC.

On this clonotype itself: A much bigger clone sits one base away, suggesting this may be a read error. The rearrangement links TRBV5-1 to TRBJ2-6; tentative D call: TRBD2 (5 bases). This CDR3 is 15 amino acids long. Germline V CDR1 and CDR2: SGHRS, YFSETQ. The CDR3 spells CARSLVGVRTNVLTF. CDR3 coding DNA: TGCGCCCGCAGCTTGGTGGGAGTTCGGACCAACGTCCTGACTTTC.

V usage is TRBV12-3 or TRBV12-4 and J usage is TRBJ2-6; maybe TRBD1 (5 bases). The CDR3 is 15 amino acids. The V and J ends lost 2 bases and 2 bases respectively, with 7 bases between them. The CDR3 DNA follows: TGTGCCAGCAGTTTAACACAGGCTGGGGCCAACGTCCTGACTTTC. Protein product: CASSLTQAGANVLTF.

The CDR3 protein is CASSSKAGGEGEQYF. CDR3 coding DNA: TGCGCCAGCAGCTCAAAAGCGGGTGGGGAGGGCGAGCAGTACTTC. This sequence joins TRBV5-1 and TRBJ2-5; TRBD2 matches 7 bases. The J call may not be correct, given that the DNA end is closer to TRBJ2-7. The CDR3 length is 15 residues. The germline V gene has CDR1 SGHRS and CDR2 YFSETQ.

This clonotype turned up a few times. The chain recombines TRBV6-5 with TRBJ2-3, with a tentative D call TRBD2 (6 bases). The V end was cut by 11 bases, the J end by 4 bases, with 13 bases between. Germline assignment: CDR1 MNHEY and CDR2 SVGAGI. The CDR3 length is 12 residues. The CDR3 sequence: CAVAATPDTQYF. The CDR3 region has the DNA TGTGCCGTAGCGGCCACGCCAGATACGCAGTATTTT.

This clonotype was detected only a few times. V usage is TRBV6-5 and J usage is TRBJ2-7; D gene ambiguous. In germline, CDR1 is MNHEY, CDR2 SVGAGI. V lost 0 bases and J 5 bases, leaving 5 bases between the germline ends. CDR3 length equals 12 residues. The CDR3 region has the DNA TGTGCCAGCAGTTACTCGACTGACGAGCAGTACTTC. It yields the protein CASSYSTDEQYF.

V and J are TRBV5-1 and TRBJ1-2; D uncertain. The germline CDR1 and CDR2 sequences are SGHRS and YFSETQ. The CDR3 runs 13 residues. V was cut by 4 bases and J by 8 bases, with 15 bases left in between. The CDR3 sequence: CASSVLADGGYTF. The CDR3, as DNA: TGCGCCAGCAGCGTGTTAGCAGATGGAGGCTACACCTTC.

The V gene is TRBV12-3 or TRBV12-4, the J gene TRBJ2-7, with TRBD2 identical over 7 bases. The CDR3 contains 14 residues. The V gene end was trimmed by 4 bases and the J gene end by 7 bases; junction bases not matched to a gene: 10. Written as DNA, the CDR3 is TGTGCCAGCAGTTCTCCGGGACGGGGGGATGAGCAGTACTTC. Its translation: CASSSPGRGDEQYF.

The rearrangement joins TRBV20-1 to TRBJ2-1; a possible D gene is TRBD1 (5 bases). This CDR3 comprises 13 residues. V was cut by 7 bases and J by 9 bases, with 19 bases left in between. Per the germline V gene, CDR1 is DFQATT and CDR2 is SNEGSKA (reference sequence). In DNA form, the CDR3 reads TGCAGTGTGGACACGGGTCTTTTTGTTGAGCAGTTCTTC. This gives the protein CSVDTGLFVEQFF.

The rearrangement joins TRBV2 to TRBJ2-3, with 9 bases aligning to TRBD2. CDR1 is SNHLY and CDR2 is FYNNEI in the germline V gene. V shed 4 bases, J shed 2 bases, and the junction held 10 bases outside the gene matches. The CDR3 sequence is 17 residues long. The CDR3 DNA is TGTGCCAGCAGTGTGGAGGCGGGACTAGCCGACACAGATACGCAGTATTTT. Encoded protein: CASSVEAGLADTDTQYF.

Only a few counts were recorded for this clonotype. This may be a read error, as it is one base from a much larger clone. The gene calls are TRBV27 and TRBJ2-7, with 8 positions matching TRBD2. The CDR3 has 13 amino acids. CDR1 and CDR2 from the germline V gene are MNHEY and SMNVEV (reference sequence). With V trimmed by 5 bases and J by 7 bases, 7 bases remained unmatched. CDR3 DNA: TGTGCCAGCAGTGCGACTAGCGCCGGTGAGCAGTACTTC. Amino acid sequence: CASSATSAGEQYF.

J is TRBJ2-7 and V is TRBV6-6; TRBD2 aligns across 8 bases. In germline, CDR1 is MNHNY, CDR2 SVGAGI (reference sequence). The CDR3 consists of 13 residues. V shed 8 bases and J 3 bases; nucleotides not matched to a gene: 6. The CDR3: CASGDAGGYEQYF. In DNA, the CDR3 is TGTGCCAGCGGCGACGCGGGGGGCTACGAGCAGTACTTC.

The chain links TRBV12-3 or TRBV12-4 to TRBJ2-3; perhaps TRBD2 as D (5 bases). CDR3 length: 15 amino acids. Trimming stripped 11 bases from V and 5 bases from J, with 23 bases between. The CDR3 spells CASAGVYLGEDTQYF. The CDR3 DNA follows: TGTGCCTCTGCGGGCGTCTACCTCGGAGAAGATACGCAGTATTTT.

The chain has TRBV7-9 and TRBJ2-1; D uncertain. CDR1 and CDR2 (germline): SEHNR, FQNEAQ (reference sequence). The germline V and J ends were trimmed by 7 bases and 4 bases, with 5 bases remaining between them. This CDR3 comprises 11 residues. In nucleotides, the CDR3 is TGTGCCAGCAACCGATACAATGAGCAGTTCTTC. The encoded protein is CASNRYNEQFF.

The chain recombines TRBV7-2 with TRBJ2-4; possible D gene TRBD2, 5 bases. V was trimmed by 5 bases and J by 1 base, leaving 15 bases between them. Germline CDR1 is SGHTA and CDR2 is FQGNSA. This CDR3 is built from 16 residues. The CDR3 DNA follows: TGTGCCAGCAGCCAGAGGGCAACGCAGGCCAAAAACATTCAGTACTTC. It yields the protein CASSQRATQAKNIQYF.

There are a few counts of this clonotype. The V call is TRBV7-2, the J call TRBJ2-3, with D unresolved. Germline CDR1 is SGHTA and CDR2 is FQGNSA. Trimming shortened V by 3 bases and J by 2 bases, and 6 bases separated the two germline ends. This CDR3 region has 13 residues. The CDR3 reads CASSLAFTDTQYF. The CDR3 DNA is TGTGCCAGCAGCTTGGCCTTCACAGATACGCAGTATTTT.

This clonotype has just one count. The gene calls are TRBV3-1 and TRBJ2-2; a possible D gene is TRBD1 (6 bases). V was trimmed by 1 base and J by 4 bases, leaving 16 bases between them. The CDR3 sequence is 17 residues long. Per the germline V gene, CDR1 is LGHDT and CDR2 is YNNKEL (reference sequence). The CDR3 loop reads CASSQARQGSTTGELFF. Here the CDR3 DNA reads TGTGCCAGCAGCCAAGCGCGGCAGGGGTCGACCACCGGGGAGCTGTTTTTT.

The rearrangement links TRBV5-1 to TRBJ2-3; D unresolved. The CDR3 loop spans 11 amino acids. V dropped 3 bases and J dropped 6 bases, with 5 bases sitting between them. Germline CDR1 SGHRS, CDR2 YFSETQ. CDR3 loop: CASSWSDTQYF. The CDR3 coding sequence is TGCGCCAGCAGCTGGAGTGATACGCAGTATTTT.

J is TRBJ2-3 and V is TRBV4-2; 7 nucleotides line up with TRBD2. Germline V lookup: CDR1 LGHNA, CDR2 YNFKEQ. J lost 0 bases, V lost 0 bases, and 9 bases had no gene match. The CDR3 contains 18 residues. CDR3 in amino acids: CASSQDSGGSTSTDTQYF. CDR3 nucleotides: TGTGCCAGCAGCCAAGATTCGGGCGGGAGTACTAGCACAGATACGCAGTATTTT.

The chain joins TRBV20-1 to TRBJ2-5, with 10 bases fitting TRBD2. Germline CDR1 is DFQATT and CDR2 is SNEGSKA (reference sequence). This CDR3 contains 14 residues. V trimming: 3 bases; J trimming: 3 bases; junction bases outside the gene matches: 4. DNA for the CDR3: TGCAGTGCTAGTCCTGGACTAGCGGAAGAGACCCAGTACTTC. Protein: CSASPGLAEETQYF.

As regards this clonotype: One end of the junction fails to match germline, which may point to a read error. The genes are TRBV6-6 and TRBJ2-4; 7 positions agree with TRBD2. This CDR3 comprises 11 residues. Germline V gene data show CDR1 as MNHNY and CDR2 as SVGAGI (reference sequence). Written as DNA, the CDR3 is TGTGCCGCGGGAGCCCAAAACATTCAGTACTTC. Translating gives CAAGAQNIQYF.

The gene calls are TRBV20-1 and TRBJ2-7, with D perhaps TRBD1 or TRBD2 (5 bases each). With the DNA end fitting TRBJ2-5 better, the J assignment may be wrong. The CDR3 spans 12 residues. Germline V gives CDR1 DFQATT, CDR2 SNEGSKA (reference sequence). This CDR3 reads CSARWDPETQYF. CDR3 coding DNA: TGCAGTGCTAGGTGGGACCCAGAGACCCAGTACTTC.

Only a few counts were recorded for this clonotype. The chain carries TRBV5-1 and TRBJ2-3; 8 bases line up with TRBD2. CDR1 SGHRS and CDR2 YFSETQ come from the germline V gene. The junction had 11 bases not matched to a gene; V was cut back by 4 bases and J by 4 bases. The CDR3 is made up of 16 amino acids. The CDR3 here is CASSPPGGAVADTQYF. CDR3 sequence (DNA): TGCGCCAGCAGCCCCCCGGGAGGGGCGGTAGCAGATACGCAGTATTTT.

This clonotype was detected ten times or more. The gene calls are TRBV29-1 and TRBJ2-5; D not resolved. Deletions cut 4 bases from V and 5 bases from J, with 5 bases between. The germline V gene has CDR1 SQVTM and CDR2 ANQGSEA. CDR3 length equals 10 residues. CDR3 in DNA: TGCAGCGTTGGTCTGGAGACCCAGTACTTC. Amino acid sequence: CSVGLETQYF.

V usage is TRBV3-1 and J usage is TRBJ1-2; the D gene is possibly TRBD1 (5 bases). V shed 7 bases and J shed 2 bases, with 17 bases lying between them. Germline V gene sequence: CDR1 LGHDT, CDR2 YNNKEL (reference sequence). This CDR3 has 15 residues. The CDR3 region has the DNA TGTGCCAGCACCACGAGGGAGGGACGGAACTATGGCTACACCTTC. Residues: CASTTREGRNYGYTF.